A single T cell receptor beta chain is shown here with its context. This entry belongs to a study of neoadjuvant anti-PD-1 for oral cavity cancer. Overall study context: Patients without progression received a fourth nivolumab dose around day 43, then surgical resection on days 50-56.

This CDR3 region has 17 residues. V lost 1 base and J lost 4; bases outside the gene matches: 8. Germline CDR1 is MNHNS and CDR2 is SASEGT. Blood libraries mostly used 400 to 500 ng genomic DNA, six replicates each. Clones were sequenced by immunoSEQ multiplex PCR, and TCRdb holds only the in-frame ones, with some missing. This sample has 75,000 to 100,000 clones, with approximately 80% found just once. Sequences were derived from PBMCs, sampled before nivolumab (anti-PD-1) treatment. This TCR was recovered from a person aged 35 to 85 with oral cavity squamous cell carcinoma. V gene TRBV6-1 combines with J gene TRBJ1-4; 8 nucleotides line up with TRBD1. CDR3 coding DNA: TGTGCCAGCAGTGAAGTAGGACAGGGCCTCTTTAATGAAAAACTGTTTTTT. Protein product: CASSEVGQGLFNEKLFF.